The T cell receptor beta chain under discussion was sequenced for a study of blood T cells in healthy people across ages. J was trimmed by 5 bases and V by 0 bases; bases with no gene match: 8. Germline V lookup: CDR1 LGHNA, CDR2 YSLEER. CDR3 length: 18 amino acids. Through a sample-barcoded 5' primer and a J-beta primer mix, a second PCR was run for about 7 to 12 cycles. TCRdb reanalysed the 5' RACE reads using MiXCR and keeps one entry per CDR3 protein. Of 650,000 to 900,000 distinct CDR3 sequences listed, around 62% are singletons. Samples each had at least 6 micrograms of total RNA extracted. The rearrangement uses TRBV4-3 and TRBJ2-1; 12 nucleotides align to TRBD2. Source material: blood. This receptor was taken from a man aged 25-45 years in good health. CDR3 amino acids: CASSQDPSGGAGNNEQFF. The CDR3 DNA sequence: TGCGCCAGCAGCCAAGATCCTAGCGGGGGGGCGGGTAACAATGAGCAGTTCTTC.